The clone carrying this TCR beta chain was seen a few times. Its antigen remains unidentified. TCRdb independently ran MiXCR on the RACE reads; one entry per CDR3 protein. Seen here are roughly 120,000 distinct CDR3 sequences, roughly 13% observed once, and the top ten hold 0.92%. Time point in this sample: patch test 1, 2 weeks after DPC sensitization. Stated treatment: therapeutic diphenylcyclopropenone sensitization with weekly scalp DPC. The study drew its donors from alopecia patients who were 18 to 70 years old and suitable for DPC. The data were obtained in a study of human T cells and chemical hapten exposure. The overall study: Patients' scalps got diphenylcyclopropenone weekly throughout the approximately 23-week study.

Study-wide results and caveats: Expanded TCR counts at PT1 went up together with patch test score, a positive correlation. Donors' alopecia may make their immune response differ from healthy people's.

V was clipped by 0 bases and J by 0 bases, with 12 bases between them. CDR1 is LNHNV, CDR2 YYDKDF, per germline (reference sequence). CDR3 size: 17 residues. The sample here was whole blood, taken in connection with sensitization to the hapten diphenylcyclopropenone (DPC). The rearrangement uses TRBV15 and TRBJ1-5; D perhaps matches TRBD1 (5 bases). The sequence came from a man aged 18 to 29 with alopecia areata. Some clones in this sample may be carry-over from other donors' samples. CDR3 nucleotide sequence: TGTGCCACCAGCAGAGATTGGGCAGGGAATAGCAATCAGCCCCAGCATTTT. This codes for CATSRDWAGNSNQPQHF.